The clone carrying this T cell receptor beta chain came up a few times. The sample is drawn from a study of blood T cell repertoires in COVID-19. For the study at large: Donors in the United States, Italy and Spain gave samples during acute or convalescent COVID-19. PBMCs, B-cell-depleted T cells, or T cells provided the cDNA or gDNA that made up the material.

Seattle participants joined during active infection and were tracked over time. Authors' analysis steps: Reference gene primer amplification gave nucleated cell count estimates. TCRdb keeps only in-frame clones here, not all; method: immunoSEQ multiplex PCR. V, J and clone size are those of that table, while D and trimming were read from the DNA. The sample has 150,000 to 180,000 clones, around 82% seen once. The CDR3 runs to 16 residues. V gave up 3 bases and J gave up 3 bases; unmatched junction bases: 10. Germline values: CDR1 SGHNT, CDR2 YYREEE (reference sequence). The chain has TRBV5-4 and TRBJ2-3; 7 nucleotides agree with TRBD2. Sequences were obtained from peripheral blood. This receptor was obtained from a man aged 60 to 69 with COVID-19, enrolled during active disease. Here the CDR3 reads CASSSLSGMGTDTQYF. Written as DNA, the CDR3 is TGTGCCAGCAGCTCCCTAAGCGGGATGGGAACAGATACGCAGTATTTT.